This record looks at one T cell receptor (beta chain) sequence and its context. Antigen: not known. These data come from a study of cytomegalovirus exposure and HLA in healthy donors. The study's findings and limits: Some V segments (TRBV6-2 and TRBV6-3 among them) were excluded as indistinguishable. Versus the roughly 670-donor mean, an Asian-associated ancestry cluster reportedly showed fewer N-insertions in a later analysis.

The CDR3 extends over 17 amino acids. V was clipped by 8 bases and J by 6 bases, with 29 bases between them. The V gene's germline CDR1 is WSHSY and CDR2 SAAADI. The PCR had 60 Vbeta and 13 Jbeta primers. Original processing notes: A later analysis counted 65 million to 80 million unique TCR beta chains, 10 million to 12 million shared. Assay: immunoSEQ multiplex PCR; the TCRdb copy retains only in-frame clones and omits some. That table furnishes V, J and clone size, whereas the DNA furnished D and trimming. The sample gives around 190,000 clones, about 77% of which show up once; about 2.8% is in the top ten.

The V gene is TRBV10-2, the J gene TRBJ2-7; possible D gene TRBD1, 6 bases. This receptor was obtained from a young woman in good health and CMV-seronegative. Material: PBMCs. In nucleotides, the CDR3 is TGCGCCAGCTCCGCTAGCTCAAATCTATGGGTAGGGGGCGAGCAGTACTTC. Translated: CASSASSNLWVGGEQYF.